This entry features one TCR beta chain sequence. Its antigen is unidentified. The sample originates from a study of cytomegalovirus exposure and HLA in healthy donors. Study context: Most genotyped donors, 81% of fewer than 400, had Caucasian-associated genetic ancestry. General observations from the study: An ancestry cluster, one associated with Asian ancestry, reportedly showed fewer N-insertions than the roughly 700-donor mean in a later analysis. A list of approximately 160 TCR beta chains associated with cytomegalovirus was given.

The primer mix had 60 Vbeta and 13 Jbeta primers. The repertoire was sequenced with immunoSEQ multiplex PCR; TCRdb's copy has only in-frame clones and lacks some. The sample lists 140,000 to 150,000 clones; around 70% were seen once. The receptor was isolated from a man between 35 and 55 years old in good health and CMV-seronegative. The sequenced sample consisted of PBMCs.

CDR3 nucleotide sequence: TGTGCCAGCTCAATCGGCGGGGGTACTCTCCACGAGCAGTACTTC. Protein product: CASSIGGGTLHEQYF. The V and J genes are TRBV28 and TRBJ2-7; TRBD2 aligns across 7 bases. J gave up 5 bases and V 8 bases, and 15 bases lay outside the gene matches. The germline V gene encodes CDR1 MDHEN and CDR2 SYDVKM. The CDR3 sequence is 15 residues long.